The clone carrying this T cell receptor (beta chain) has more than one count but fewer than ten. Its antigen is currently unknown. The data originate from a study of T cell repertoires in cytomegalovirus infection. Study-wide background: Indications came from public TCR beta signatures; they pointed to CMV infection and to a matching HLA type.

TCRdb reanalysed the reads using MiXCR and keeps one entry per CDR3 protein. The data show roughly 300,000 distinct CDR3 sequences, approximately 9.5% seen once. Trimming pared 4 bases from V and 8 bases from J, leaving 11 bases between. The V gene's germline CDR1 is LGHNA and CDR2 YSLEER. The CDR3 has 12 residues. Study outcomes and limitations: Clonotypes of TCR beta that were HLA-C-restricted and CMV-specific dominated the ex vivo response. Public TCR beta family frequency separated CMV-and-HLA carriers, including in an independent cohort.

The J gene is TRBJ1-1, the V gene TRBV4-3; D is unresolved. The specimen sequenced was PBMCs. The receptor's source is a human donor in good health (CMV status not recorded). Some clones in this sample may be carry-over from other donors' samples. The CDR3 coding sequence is TGCGCCAGCAGCCCCCGGGTAGGGGAAGCTTTCTTT. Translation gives CASSPRVGEAFF.